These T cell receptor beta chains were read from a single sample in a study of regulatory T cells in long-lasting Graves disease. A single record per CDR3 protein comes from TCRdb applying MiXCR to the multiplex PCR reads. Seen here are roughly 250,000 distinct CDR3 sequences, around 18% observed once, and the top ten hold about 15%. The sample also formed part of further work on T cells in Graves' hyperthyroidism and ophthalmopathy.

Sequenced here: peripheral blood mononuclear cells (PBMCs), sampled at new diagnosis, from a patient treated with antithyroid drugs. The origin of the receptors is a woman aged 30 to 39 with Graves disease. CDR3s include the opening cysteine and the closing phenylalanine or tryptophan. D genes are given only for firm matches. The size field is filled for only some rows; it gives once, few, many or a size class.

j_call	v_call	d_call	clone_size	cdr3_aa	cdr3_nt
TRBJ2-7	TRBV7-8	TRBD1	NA	CASSSGTGAIYFTYEQCF	TGTGCCAGCAGCTCCGGGACAGGGGCTATTTATTTCACCTACGAGCAGTGCTTC
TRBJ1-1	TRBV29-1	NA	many	CSVDGVGTEAFF	TGCAGCGTTGATGGGGTAGGGACTGAAGCTTTCTTT
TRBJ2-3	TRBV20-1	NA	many	CSGIPSTDTQYF	TGCTCCGGGATTCCAAGCACAGATACGCAGTATTTT
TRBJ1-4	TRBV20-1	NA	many	CSAFRDTNEKLFF	TGCAGTGCTTTCCGGGACACTAATGAAAAACTGTTTTTT
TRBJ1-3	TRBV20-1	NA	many	CSAARSGNTIYF	TGCAGTGCCGCCCGCTCTGGAAACACCATATATTTT
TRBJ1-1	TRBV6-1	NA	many	CASSLIQRPEAFF	TGTGCCAGCAGCCTTATTCAAAGGCCTGAAGCTTTCTTT
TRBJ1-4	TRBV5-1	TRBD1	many	CASSDGTATNEKLFF	TGTGCCAGCAGCGACGGGACAGCAACTAATGAAAAACTGTTTTTT
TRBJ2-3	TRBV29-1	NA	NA	CSVETVSTDTQYF	TGCAGCGTTGAGACAGTTAGCACAGATACGCAGTATTTT
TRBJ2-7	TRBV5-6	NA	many	CASSGDRNFYEQYF	TGTGCCAGCAGCGGCGACAGGAACTTCTACGAGCAGTACTTC
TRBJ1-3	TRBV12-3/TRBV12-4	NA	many	CASSFVADGWDTIYF	TGTGCCAGCAGTTTCGTCGCTGACGGGTGGGACACCATATATTTT
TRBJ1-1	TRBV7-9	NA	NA	CASSPGGIIMNTEAFF	TGTGCCAGCAGCCCGGGGGGGATAATTATGAACACTGAAGCTTTCTTT
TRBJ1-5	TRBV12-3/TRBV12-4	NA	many	CASSARYNQPQHF	TGTGCCAGCAGTGCAAGGTACAATCAGCCCCAGCATTTT
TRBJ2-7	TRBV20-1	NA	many	CSARDRRLARYEQYF	TGCAGTGCTAGAGATCGTCGGCTAGCGCGCTACGAGCAGTACTTC
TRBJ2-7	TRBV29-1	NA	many	CSVLTPRGYEQYF	TGCAGCGTTTTGACCCCCAGGGGCTACGAGCAGTACTTC
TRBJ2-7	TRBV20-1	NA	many	CSALPQRGEQYF	TGCAGTGCCCTTCCGCAAAGGGGGGAGCAGTACTTC
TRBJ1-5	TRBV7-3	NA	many	CASSLTVGQPQHF	TGTGCCAGCAGCTTAACAGTAGGTCAGCCCCAGCATTTT
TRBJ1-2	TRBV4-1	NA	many	CASSQDNSRVYGYTF	TGCGCCAGCAGCCAAGACAACAGTCGGGTCTATGGCTACACCTTC
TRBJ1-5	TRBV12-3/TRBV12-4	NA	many	CASSPNQWSQHF	TGTGCCAGCAGCCCGAACCAGTGGTCCCAGCATTTT
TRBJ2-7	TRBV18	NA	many	CASSPSFDSSEQYF	TGTGCCAGCTCACCTTCCTTCGACAGTTCCGAGCAGTACTTC
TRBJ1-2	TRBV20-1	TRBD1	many	CSARGLGQGDGYTF	TGCAGTGCTAGAGGCTTGGGACAGGGGGATGGCTACACCTTC
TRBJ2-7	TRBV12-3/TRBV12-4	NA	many	CASSLYDLSYEQYF	TGTGCCAGCAGTTTATACGATTTGTCCTACGAGCAGTACTTC
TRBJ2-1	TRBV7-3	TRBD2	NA	CASSSSGLSEQFF	TGTGCCAGCAGCTCTAGCGGGCTGAGTGAGCAGTTCTTC
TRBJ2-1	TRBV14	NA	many	CASSGRGNEQFF	TGTGCCAGCAGCGGCAGGGGCAATGAGCAGTTCTTC
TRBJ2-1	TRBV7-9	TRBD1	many	CASSGGLGTGSDNEQFF	TGTGCCAGTTCCGGGGGACTGGGGACAGGGAGTGACAATGAGCAGTTCTTC
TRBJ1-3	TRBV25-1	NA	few	CASSSPMGNTIYF	TGTGCCAGCAGTTCGCCCATGGGAAACACCATATATTTT
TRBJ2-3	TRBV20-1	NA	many	CSARDRSVVEYF	TGCAGTGCTAGAGATCGGTCTGTCGTCGAGTATTTT
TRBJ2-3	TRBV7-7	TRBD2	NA	CASSPLAGGPTDTQYF	TGTGCTAGCAGCCCCTTAGCGGGGGGGCCTACAGATACGCAGTATTTT
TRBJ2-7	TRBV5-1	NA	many	CASSLAPGLDEQYF	TGCGCCAGCAGCTTGGCCCCAGGGCTCGACGAGCAGTACTTC
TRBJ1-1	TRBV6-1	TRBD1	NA	CASSSGTGGIGAFF	TGTGCCAGCAGCTCCGGGACAGGGGGCATTGGAGCTTTCTTT
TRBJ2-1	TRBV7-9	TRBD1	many	CASSSTGGAPFDEQFF	TGTGCCAGCAGCTCGACAGGGGGCGCCCCCTTCGATGAGCAGTTCTTC
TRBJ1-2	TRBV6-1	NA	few	CASSTGYSAPSGGYTF	TGTGCCAGCAGCACAGGGTACTCGGCTCCCTCGGGTGGCTACACCTTC
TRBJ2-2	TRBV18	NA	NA	CASSPVHGGELFF	TGTGCCAGCTCACCAGTTCATGGCGGGGAGCTGTTTTTT
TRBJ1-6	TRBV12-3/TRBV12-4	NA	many	CASSPRSSPLHF	TGTGCCAGCAGCCCTCGGAGTTCACCCCTCCACTTT
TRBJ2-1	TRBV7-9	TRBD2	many	CASSLLAGEYNEQFF	TGTGCCAGCAGCTTGCTGGCGGGGGAGTACAATGAGCAGTTCTTC
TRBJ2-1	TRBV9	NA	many	CASSPTVGYPSSYNEQFF	TGTGCCAGCAGCCCAACGGTTGGCTATCCGAGCTCCTACAATGAGCAGTTCTTC
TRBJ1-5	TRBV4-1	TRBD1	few	CASSQGGTGLNQPQHF	TGCGCCAGCAGCCAAGGAGGGACAGGGCTCAATCAGCCCCAGCATTTT
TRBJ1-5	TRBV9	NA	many	CASSGGLNQPQHF	TGTGCCAGCAGCGGAGGACTCAATCAGCCCCAGCATTTT
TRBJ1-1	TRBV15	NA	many	CATPLRVYTEAFF	TGTGCCACCCCTCTTCGTGTTTACACTGAAGCTTTCTTT